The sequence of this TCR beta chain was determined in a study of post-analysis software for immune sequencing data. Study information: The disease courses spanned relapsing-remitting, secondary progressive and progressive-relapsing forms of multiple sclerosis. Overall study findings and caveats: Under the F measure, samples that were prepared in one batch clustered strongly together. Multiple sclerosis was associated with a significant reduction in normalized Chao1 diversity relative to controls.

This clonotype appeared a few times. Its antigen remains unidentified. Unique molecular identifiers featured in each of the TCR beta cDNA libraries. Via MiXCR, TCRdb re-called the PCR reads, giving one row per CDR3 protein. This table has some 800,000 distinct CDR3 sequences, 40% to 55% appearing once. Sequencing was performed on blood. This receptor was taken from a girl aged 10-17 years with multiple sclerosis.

CDR3 DNA: TGCAGTGCTAGAGATCTTGGATGGGACCAAGAGACCCAGTACTTC. It codes for CSARDLGWDQETQYF. The chain joins TRBV20-1 to TRBJ2-5; no clear D gene. The CDR3 is made up of 15 amino acids. The germline V gene has CDR1 DFQATT and CDR2 SNEGSKA (reference sequence). V lost 0 bases to trimming and J lost 0 bases, with 11 bases between them.